This TCR beta chain came from a study of shared clonotypes between healthy human individuals. Overall study findings and caveats: Measured sharing among donors was expected to vary with sequencing depth. Incompleteness in sorted-subset sequencing, despite large depth, was shown by rarefaction.

The CDR3 spans 13 residues. Germline V gene lookup returns CDR1 MNHNS and CDR2 SASEGT. V lost 4 bases, J lost 10 bases, and 14 bases lay in between. The table came from immunoSEQ multiplex PCR; TCRdb's copy has only in-frame clones and leaves some out. The sample consists of roughly 1,100,000 clones, about 76% of them appearing once. Concerning this clone: Antigen: not known. This may be a read error, as it is one base from a much larger clone. The same CDR3 is also encoded by other DNA sequences in this sample.

The sample comprised memory CD4+ T cells sorted from blood. Subset denoted: CD45RA-negative fraction. The rearrangement links TRBV6-1 to TRBJ1-5; D not resolved. The sequence came from a young man in good health. The CDR3 loop reads CASSVVLGQPQHF. CDR3 in DNA: TGTGCCAGCAGTGTGGTTCTGGGTCAACCCCAGCATTTT.